This entry lists 26 T cell receptor beta chains sequenced from one sample in a study of shared clonotypes between healthy human individuals. Using immunoSEQ multiplex PCR, the repertoire was profiled, and TCRdb retains in-frame clones only, with some absent. The sample yields more than 1 million clones, about 80% seen once. Source material: memory CD4+ T cells from PBMCs. Subset defined: CD45RA-negative fraction. These receptors came from a man aged 18 to 30 in good health. Some clones in this sample may be carry-over from other donors' samples.

V usage is TRBV28 and J usage is TRBJ2-7; 12 bases fit TRBD2. The CDR3 totals 14 residues. After removal of 10 bases from V and 4 bases from J, the junction contained 8 bases not matched to a gene. Germline CDR1 is MDHEN and CDR2 is SYDVKM. The CDR3 DNA sequence: TGTGCCACCACCAAGGGACTAGCGGGTTACGAGCAGTACTTC. As protein: CATTKGLAGYEQYF.

The count of this clone is one. The V and J genes are TRBV19 and TRBJ1-1; D possibly corresponds to TRBD1 (6 bases). The CDR3 contains 15 residues. CDR1 and CDR2 from the germline V gene are LNHDA and SQIVND (reference sequence). The V end was cut by 6 bases, the J end by 0 bases, with 14 bases between. The CDR3, as DNA: TGTGCCAGTAGATCGGGGGGGCGAATGAACACTGAAGCTTTCTTT. Translated, it gives CASRSGGRMNTEAFF.

The rearrangement joins TRBV27 to TRBJ2-3; D might be TRBD1 or TRBD2, each matching 5 bases. CDR1 and CDR2 (germline): MNHEY, SMNVEV (reference sequence). The CDR3 length is 17 residues. The V end was cut by 2 bases, the J end by 2 bases, with 17 bases between. The CDR3 DNA sequence: TGTGCCAGCAGTTTAAGTTTACGGGGCGGATACACAGATACGCAGTATTTT. Protein product: CASSLSLRGGYTDTQYF.

At least ten counts were recorded for this clone. The rearrangement links TRBV2 to TRBJ2-3; D is uncertain. Trimming removed 5 bases from V and 4 bases from J, with 13 bases in between. Germline V gene sequence: CDR1 SNHLY, CDR2 FYNNEI. The CDR3 is made up of 14 amino acids. This CDR3 is CASSFQPLADTQYF. CDR3 coding DNA: TGTGCCAGCAGTTTTCAGCCCTTGGCAGATACGCAGTATTTT.

This chain connects TRBV7-7 to TRBJ2-7; 8 nucleotides match TRBD2. The V gene end was trimmed by 5 bases and the J gene end by 0 bases; junction bases not matched to a gene: 3. Germline CDR1 reads SSHAT; CDR2 reads FNYEAQ (reference sequence). This CDR3 comprises 14 residues. DNA for the CDR3: TGTGCCAGCAGCCCCGGGGGGGCCTCCTACGAGCAGTACTTC. Translating gives CASSPGGASYEQYF.

This clone occurred once. The rearrangement uses TRBV15 and TRBJ1-1; the match to TRBD1 covers 8 bases. Germline assignment: CDR1 LNHNV and CDR2 YYDKDF (reference sequence). The V gene end was trimmed by 3 bases and the J gene end by 0 bases; junction bases not matched to a gene: 6. The CDR3 sequence is 16 residues long. The CDR3 sequence: CATSRTGDSMNTEAFF. For the CDR3, the DNA is TGTGCCACCAGCAGGACAGGGGATAGCATGAACACTGAAGCTTTCTTT.

The chain joins TRBV18 to TRBJ1-1; D is undetermined. Germline CDR1 and CDR2: KGHSH and LQKENI. Trimming left V 4 bases short and J 3 bases short, with 12 bases between. The CDR3 totals 14 residues. CDR3 in DNA: TGTGCCAGCTCACTGACCGGGTTAGACACTGAAGCTTTCTTT. It translates to CASSLTGLDTEAFF.

V is TRBV28 and J is TRBJ2-6; no definite D call. Germline values: CDR1 MDHEN, CDR2 SYDVKM. The CDR3 totals 15 residues. V lost 4 bases and J lost 2, with 9 bases in between. CDR3 coding DNA: TGTGCCAGCAGTTACTTCGGAACTGGGGCCAACGTCCTGACTTTC. Amino acid sequence: CASSYFGTGANVLTF.

V and J are TRBV9 and TRBJ2-7; D may be TRBD2 (5 bases). Germline CDR1 and CDR2: SGDLS and YYNGEE. Trimming removed 1 base from V and 3 bases from J, with 11 bases in between. The CDR3 is made up of 14 amino acids. CDR3 region: CASSVTSGNYEQYF. The CDR3 coding sequence is TGTGCCAGCAGCGTAACCAGCGGAAACTACGAGCAGTACTTC.

The chain links TRBV15 to TRBJ2-1, with a possible D match to TRBD1 (6 bases). Germline V lookup: CDR1 LNHNV, CDR2 YYDKDF (reference sequence). The CDR3 totals 17 residues. The V end lost 3 bases, the J end lost 2 bases, and 17 bases lay between the germline ends. CDR3 bases: TGTGCCACCAGCAGGGACTTGGGGGCGGGTACCTACAATGAGCAGTTCTTC. Protein: CATSRDLGAGTYNEQFF.

This chain connects TRBV5-4 to TRBJ1-4; 7 bases map to TRBD1. In germline, CDR1 is SGHNT, CDR2 YYREEE (reference sequence). V lost 0 bases, J lost 8 bases, and 7 bases stayed unmatched. This CDR3 has 15 residues. The CDR3: CASSLDPWTGEKLFF. The CDR3 DNA sequence: TGTGCCAGCAGCTTGGATCCCTGGACAGGAGAAAAACTGTTTTTT.

The V call is TRBV30, the J call TRBJ1-5, with TRBD1 matching over 9 bases. Trimming at V came to 2 bases and at J to 0 bases, leaving 14 bases not matched to a gene. Germline V gene sequence: CDR1 GTSNPN, CDR2 SVGIG (reference sequence). The CDR3 is made up of 19 amino acids. The CDR3 DNA reads as TGTGCCTGGAGTACCCCCCACTGGACAGGGGATTATAGCAATCAGCCCCAGCATTTT. Translating it yields CAWSTPHWTGDYSNQPQHF.

About this clone itself: The junction does not match germline at one end; this may be a read error. The rearrangement joins TRBV7-8 to TRBJ1-4; D not certain. This CDR3 is built from 15 residues. CDR1 is SGHVS and CDR2 is FQNEAQ in the germline V gene. CDR3 amino acids: CASSTSGRVNDKLFF. CDR3 coding DNA: TGTGCCAGCAGCACTTCTGGTCGTGTTAATGACAAACTGTTTTTT.

This clone was seen more than once but under ten times. The V gene is TRBV5-1, the J gene TRBJ2-7, with 10 bases aligning to TRBD1. With V trimmed by 4 bases and J by 3 bases, 13 bases remained unmatched. This CDR3 comprises 17 residues. The germline CDR1 and CDR2 sequences are SGHRS and YFSETQ. DNA of the CDR3: TGCGCCAGCAGCCCCGGGGACAGGGGAAACCTAGTCTACGAGCAGTACTTC. Protein product: CASSPGDRGNLVYEQYF.

Remarks on this clone: A read error may be the cause here, since a much bigger clone is one base away. The sample carries other DNA sequences with the same CDR3. The chain joins TRBV5-1 to TRBJ2-5; TRBD2 matches 14 bases. Germline V CDR1 and CDR2: SGHRS, YFSETQ. Losses at the gene ends were 2 bases for V and 5 bases for J; bases not matched to a gene: 2. This CDR3 is built from 15 residues. Written as DNA, the CDR3 is TGCGCCAGCAGCTTCGGACTAGCGGGAGGTGAGACCCAGTACTTC. Its protein product is CASSFGLAGGETQYF.

This clone has only one observation. The chain carries TRBV28 and TRBJ1-2, with no clear D. V shed 3 bases and J shed 5 bases, with 10 bases lying between them. The CDR3 is made up of 13 amino acids. CDR1 and CDR2 from the germline V gene are MDHEN and SYDVKM. The CDR3 nucleotides are TGTGCCAGCAGTTTTAGCACCTTTTATGGCTACACCTTC. Amino acid sequence: CASSFSTFYGYTF.

Notes on this clone: Other DNA sequences in this specimen translate into the identical CDR3. This chain links TRBV28 with TRBJ1-3, with no clear D. The V and J ends lost 6 bases and 0 bases respectively, with 9 bases between them. The CDR3 sequence is 14 residues long. Germline values: CDR1 MDHEN, CDR2 SYDVKM. The CDR3 bases are TGTGCCAGCAGGTCGGGGAGCTCTGGAAACACCATATATTTT. Encoded protein: CASRSGSSGNTIYF. Together with reference TRBV28 and TRBJ1-3, the CDR3 gives the full variable domain: DVKVTQSSRYLVKRTGEKVFLECVQDMDHENMFWYRQDPGLGLRLIYFSYDVKMKEKGDIPEGYSVSREKKERFSLILESASTNQTSMYLCASRSGSSGNTIYFGEGSWLTVV.

This clone has only a few counts. The chain joins TRBV7-2 to TRBJ2-3; D might be TRBD1 (6 bases). Germline loops: CDR1 SGHTA, CDR2 FQGNSA. The CDR3 runs to 14 residues. V dropped 3 bases and J dropped 4 bases, with 11 bases sitting between them. The CDR3 DNA sequence: TGTGCCAGCAGCTTTCGGCAGGGGCCAGATACGCAGTATTTT. Translating it yields CASSFRQGPDTQYF.

The chain couples TRBV19 to TRBJ2-7; D is possibly TRBD1 (5 bases). Germline lookup yields CDR1 LNHDA and CDR2 SQIVND (reference sequence). This CDR3 spans 15 amino acids. Trimming left V 3 bases short and J 3 bases short, with 15 bases between. CDR3 sequence reads: CASSIVLQGLYEQYF. The CDR3 DNA reads TGTGCCAGTAGTATCGTATTGCAGGGTCTCTACGAGCAGTACTTC. Full variable domain (rest looked up from reference TRBV19 and TRBJ2-7): DGGITQSPKYLFRKEGQNVTLSCEQNLNHDAMYWYRQDPGQGLRLIYYSQIVNDFQKGDIAEGYSVSREKKESFPLTVTSAQKNPTAFYLCASSIVLQGLYEQYFGPGTRLTVT.

As concerns this clone: Other DNA sequences in this specimen translate into the identical CDR3. The rearrangement joins TRBV7-2 to TRBJ2-1; no definite D call. This CDR3 comprises 13 residues. The V gene's germline CDR1 is SGHTA and CDR2 FQGNSA. V lost 1 base and J 7 bases, leaving 8 bases between the germline ends. The DNA for the CDR3 is TGTGCCAGCAGCTTAGTGGCGGTGAATGAGCAGTTCTTC. It translates to CASSLVAVNEQFF.

This chain joins TRBV6-4 and TRBJ1-1; D remains ambiguous. The V gene's germline CDR1 is MRHNA and CDR2 SNTAGT. The CDR3 covers 13 residues. Trimming took off 1 base at V and 5 bases at J, with 8 bases between the two ends. CDR3 coding DNA: TGTGCCAGCAGTGACTACCCGGGAACTGAAGCTTTCTTT. This translates into CASSDYPGTEAFF.

This clone occurred a few times. The chain employs TRBV2 and TRBJ1-5; no reliable D call. Trimming shortened V by 7 bases and J by 7 bases, and 11 bases separated the two germline ends. The CDR3 loop spans 12 amino acids. Germline V CDR1 and CDR2: SNHLY, FYNNEI. CDR3 nucleotide sequence: TGTGCCAGCACTCCGGGGAGCCAGCCCCAGCATTTT. This translates into CASTPGSQPQHF.

Comment on this clone: Other nucleotide sequences from this sample produce the same CDR3. The CDR3 bases are TGTGCCAGCAGCTTAACGGGCGGGAGATCCACAGATACGCAGTATTTT. Protein sequence: CASSLTGGRSTDTQYF. The chain uses TRBV7-9 and TRBJ2-3, with 7 bases identical to TRBD2. V dropped 2 bases and J dropped 2; count of bases not matched to a gene: 7. Germline CDR1 and CDR2: SEHNR and FQNEAQ (reference sequence). The length of the CDR3 is 16 residues.

This clone was detected only once. The chain combines TRBV7-2 with TRBJ2-3; the D gene is possibly TRBD2 (6 bases). CDR1 and CDR2 (germline): SGHTA, FQGNSA. The germline V and J ends were trimmed by 0 bases and 0 bases, with 10 bases remaining between them. The CDR3 runs to 16 residues. CDR3 in DNA: TGTGCCAGCAGCTTAGCGCTAGCGACTAGCACAGATACGCAGTATTTT. Residues: CASSLALATSTDTQYF. Based on the CDR3 plus reference TRBV7-2 and TRBJ2-3, the full variable domain is GAGVSQSPSNKVTEKGKDVELRCDPISGHTALYWYRQSLGQGLEFLIYFQGNSAPDKSGLPSDRFSAERTGGSVSTLTIQRTQQEDSAVYLCASSLALATSTDTQYFGPGTRLTVL.

The chain links TRBV29-1 to TRBJ1-4, with D possibly TRBD1 on 5 matching bases. CDR1 and CDR2 (germline): SQVTM, ANQGSEA. Deletions cut 6 bases from V and 3 bases from J, with 11 bases between. The CDR3 extends over 13 amino acids. CDR3 loop: CSVQGGPNEKLFF. DNA of the CDR3: TGCAGCGTGCAGGGTGGTCCTAATGAAAAACTGTTTTTT.

This chain connects TRBV28 to TRBJ1-2; 7 nucleotides match TRBD1. This CDR3 region has 17 residues. Germline trimming cut 4 bases from V and 4 bases from J; bases unmatched to any gene: 15. Germline-derived CDR1 and CDR2 are MDHEN and SYDVKM. CDR3 coding DNA: TGTGCCAGCAGTTCACCTTCCTCCGGGGCAGGGGGCTATGGCTACACCTTC. It specifies CASSSPSSGAGGYGYTF.